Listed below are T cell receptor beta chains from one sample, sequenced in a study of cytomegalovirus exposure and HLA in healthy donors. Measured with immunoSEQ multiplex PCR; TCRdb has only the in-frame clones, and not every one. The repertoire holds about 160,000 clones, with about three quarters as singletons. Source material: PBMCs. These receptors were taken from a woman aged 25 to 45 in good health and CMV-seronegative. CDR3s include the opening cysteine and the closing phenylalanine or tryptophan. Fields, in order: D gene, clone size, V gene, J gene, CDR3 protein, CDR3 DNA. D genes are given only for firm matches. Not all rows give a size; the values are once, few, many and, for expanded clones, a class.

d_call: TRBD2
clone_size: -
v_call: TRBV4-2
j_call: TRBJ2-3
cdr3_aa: CASSQESSGGFSTDTQYF
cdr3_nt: TGTGCCAGCAGCCAAGAGTCTAGCGGGGGGTTTAGCACAGATACGCAGTATTTT

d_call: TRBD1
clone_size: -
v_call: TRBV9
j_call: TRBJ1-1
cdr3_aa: CASSVAGTGGSEAFF
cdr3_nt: TGTGCCAGCAGCGTAGCTGGGACAGGGGGATCTGAAGCTTTCTTT

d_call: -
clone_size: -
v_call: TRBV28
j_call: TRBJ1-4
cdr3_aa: CASSLPAFNEKLFF
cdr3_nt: TGTGCCAGCAGTTTACCCGCGTTTAATGAAAAACTGTTTTTT

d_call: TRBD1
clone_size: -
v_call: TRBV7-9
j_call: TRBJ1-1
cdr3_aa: CASSLTATGGARNTEAFF
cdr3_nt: TGTGCCAGCAGCTTAACAGCGACAGGGGGCGCGAGGAACACTGAAGCTTTCTTT

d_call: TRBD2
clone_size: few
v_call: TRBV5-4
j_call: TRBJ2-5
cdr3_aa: CASSQGLQGETQYF
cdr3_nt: TGTGCCAGCAGCCAGGGACTACAAGGGGAGACCCAGTACTTC

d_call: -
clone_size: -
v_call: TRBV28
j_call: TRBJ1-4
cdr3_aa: CASRPQGWANEKLFF
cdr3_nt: TGTGCCAGCAGGCCTCAGGGGTGGGCTAATGAAAAACTGTTTTTT

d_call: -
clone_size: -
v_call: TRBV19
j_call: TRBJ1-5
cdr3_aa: CASSIRGGIDQPQHF
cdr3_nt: TGTGCCAGTAGTATCCGGGGAGGAATCGATCAGCCCCAGCATTTT

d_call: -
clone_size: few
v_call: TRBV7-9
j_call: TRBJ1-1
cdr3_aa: CASSNRVGTEAFF
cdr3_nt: TGTGCCAGCAGCAACAGGGTAGGCACTGAAGCTTTCTTT

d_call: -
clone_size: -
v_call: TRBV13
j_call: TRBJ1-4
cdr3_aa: CASSLGTGLYEKLFF
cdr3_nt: TGTGCCAGCAGCTTAGGGACAGGTCTTTATGAAAAACTGTTTTTT

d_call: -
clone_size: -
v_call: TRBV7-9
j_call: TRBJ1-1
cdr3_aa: CASSYRPANTEAFF
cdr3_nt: TGTGCCAGCAGCTACAGGCCTGCGAACACTGAAGCTTTCTTT

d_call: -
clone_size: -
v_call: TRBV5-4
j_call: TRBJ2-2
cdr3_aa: CASSSGRGVAGELFF
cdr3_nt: TGTGCCAGCAGCTCTGGCAGGGGTGTCGCCGGGGAGCTGTTTTTT

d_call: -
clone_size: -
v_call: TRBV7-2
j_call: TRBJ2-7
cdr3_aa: CASSLIPGNYEQYF
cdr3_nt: TGTGCCAGCAGCCTTATTCCGGGAAACTACGAGCAGTACTTC

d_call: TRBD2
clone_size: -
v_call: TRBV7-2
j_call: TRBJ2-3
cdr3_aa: CASSLTASGGIYTDTQYF
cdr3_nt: TGTGCCAGCAGCTTAACGGCTAGCGGGGGGATTTACACAGATACGCAGTATTTT

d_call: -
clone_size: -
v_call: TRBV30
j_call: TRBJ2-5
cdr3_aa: CAWSRDSYQETQYF
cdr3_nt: TGTGCCTGGAGCCGGGACTCGTACCAAGAGACCCAGTACTTC

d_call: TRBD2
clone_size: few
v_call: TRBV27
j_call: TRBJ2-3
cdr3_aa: CATGASGSTDTQYF
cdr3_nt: TGTGCCACTGGGGCTAGCGGTAGCACAGATACGCAGTATTTT

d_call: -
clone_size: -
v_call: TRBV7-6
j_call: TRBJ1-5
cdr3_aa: CASSLALGPINQPQHF
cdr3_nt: TGTGCCAGCAGCTTAGCGTTGGGGCCTATCAATCAGCCCCAGCATTTT

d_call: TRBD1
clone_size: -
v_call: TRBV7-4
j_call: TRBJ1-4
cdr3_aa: CASSLSDRGITNEKLFF
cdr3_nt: TGTGCCAGCAGCTTAAGCGACAGGGGTATAACTAATGAAAAACTGTTTTTT

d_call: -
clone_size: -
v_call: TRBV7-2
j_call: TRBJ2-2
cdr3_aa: CASSLISGANTGELFF
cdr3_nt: TGTGCCAGCAGCTTAATTTCAGGGGCTAACACCGGGGAGCTGTTTTTT

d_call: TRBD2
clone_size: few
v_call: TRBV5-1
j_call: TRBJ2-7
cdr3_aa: CASSLFSGTSGEQYF
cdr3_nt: TGCGCCAGCAGCCTCTTCTCCGGGACTAGCGGCGAGCAGTACTTC

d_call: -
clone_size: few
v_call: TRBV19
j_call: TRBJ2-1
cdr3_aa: CASSIDPIIVGEQFF
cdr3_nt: TGTGCCAGTAGTATAGATCCGATTATAGTTGGTGAGCAGTTCTTC

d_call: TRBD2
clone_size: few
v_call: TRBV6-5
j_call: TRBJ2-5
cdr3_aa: CASSYYSSGRSETQYF
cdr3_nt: TGTGCCAGCAGTTACTATAGTAGCGGGAGAAGTGAGACCCAGTACTTC

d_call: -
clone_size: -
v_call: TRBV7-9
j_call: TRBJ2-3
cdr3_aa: CASSLRTASTDTQYF
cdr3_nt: TGTGCCAGCAGCTTACGGACAGCTAGCACAGATACGCAGTATTTT

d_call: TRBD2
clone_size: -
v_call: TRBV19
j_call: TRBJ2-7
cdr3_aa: CASKTSGSSYEQYF
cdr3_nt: TGTGCCAGTAAAACTAGCGGGAGCTCCTACGAGCAGTACTTC

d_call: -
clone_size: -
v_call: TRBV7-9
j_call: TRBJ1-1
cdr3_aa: CASSNRQSGTEAFF
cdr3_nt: TGTGCCAGCAGCAATCGACAGAGTGGTACTGAAGCTTTCTTT

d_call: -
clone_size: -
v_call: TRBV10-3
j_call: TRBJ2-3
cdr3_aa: CAISDAVQGGADTQYF
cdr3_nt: TGTGCCATCAGTGATGCCGTTCAGGGTGGGGCAGATACGCAGTATTTT

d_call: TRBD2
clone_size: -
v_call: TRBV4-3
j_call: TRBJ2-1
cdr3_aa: CASSRRTSGSGNEQFF
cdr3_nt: TGCGCCAGCAGCCGGAGGACTAGCGGGAGTGGCAATGAGCAGTTCTTC

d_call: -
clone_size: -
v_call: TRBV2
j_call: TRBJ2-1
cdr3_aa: CASKRDHPTYNEQFF
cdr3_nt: TGTGCCAGCAAACGGGATCACCCCACCTACAATGAGCAGTTCTTC

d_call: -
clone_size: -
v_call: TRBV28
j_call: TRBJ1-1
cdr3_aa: CASSLGQSEAFF
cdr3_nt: TGTGCCAGCAGTTTAGGGCAGTCCGAAGCTTTCTTT

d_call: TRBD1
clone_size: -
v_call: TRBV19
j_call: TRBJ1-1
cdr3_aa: CASSMGQEAFF
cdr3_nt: TGTGCCAGTAGTATGGGACAGGAAGCTTTCTTT

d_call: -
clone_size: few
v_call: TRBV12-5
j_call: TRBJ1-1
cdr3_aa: CASASLGGITEAFF
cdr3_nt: TGTGCTAGTGCCTCGCTAGGGGGTATCACTGAAGCTTTCTTT

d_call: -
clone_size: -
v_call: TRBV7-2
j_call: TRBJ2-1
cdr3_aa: CASSLALYLSAGDEQFF
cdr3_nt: TGTGCCAGCAGCTTAGCATTGTATCTATCAGCGGGCGACGAGCAGTTCTTC